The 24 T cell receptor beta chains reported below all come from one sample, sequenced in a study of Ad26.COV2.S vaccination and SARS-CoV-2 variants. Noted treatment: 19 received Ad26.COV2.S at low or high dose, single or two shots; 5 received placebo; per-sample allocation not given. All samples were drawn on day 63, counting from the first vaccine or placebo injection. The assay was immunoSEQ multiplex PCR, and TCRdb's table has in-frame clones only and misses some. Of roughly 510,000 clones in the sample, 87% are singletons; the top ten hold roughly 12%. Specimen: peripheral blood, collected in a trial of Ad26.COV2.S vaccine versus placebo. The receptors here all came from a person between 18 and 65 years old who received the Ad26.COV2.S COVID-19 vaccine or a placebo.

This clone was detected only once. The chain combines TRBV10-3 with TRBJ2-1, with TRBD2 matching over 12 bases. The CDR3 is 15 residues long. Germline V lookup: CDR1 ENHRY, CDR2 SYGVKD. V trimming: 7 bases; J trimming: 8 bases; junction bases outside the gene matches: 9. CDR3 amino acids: CAITPSGRALDEQFF. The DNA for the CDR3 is TGTGCCATCACGCCTAGCGGGAGGGCCCTTGATGAGCAGTTCTTC.

CDR3 nucleotide sequence: TGTGCCAGCAGGCGGGACAAGAACTACGAGCAGTACTTC. As protein: CASRRDKNYEQYF. The chain has TRBV7-9 and TRBJ2-7, with D perhaps being TRBD1 or TRBD2 (6 bases each). The CDR3 is made up of 13 amino acids. Germline V gives CDR1 SEHNR, CDR2 FQNEAQ (reference sequence). V lost 6 bases, J lost 3 bases, and 12 bases lay in between.

Here the CDR3 DNA reads TGTGCCAGCAGTTCCGTAGCTAGCACAGATACGCAGTATTTT. Translation gives CASSSVASTDTQYF. The rearrangement links TRBV6-2 or TRBV6-3 to TRBJ2-3; D not certain. CDR1 MNHEY and CDR2 SVGEGT come from the germline V gene. The CDR3 has 14 amino acids. V gave up 4 bases and J gave up 0 bases, with 8 bases separating them.

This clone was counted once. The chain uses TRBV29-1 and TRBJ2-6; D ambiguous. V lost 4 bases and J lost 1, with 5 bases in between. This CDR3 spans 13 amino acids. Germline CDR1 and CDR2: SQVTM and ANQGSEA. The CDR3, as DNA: TGCAGCGTTGTAGGGTCTGGGGCCAACGTCCTGACTTTC. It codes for CSVVGSGANVLTF.

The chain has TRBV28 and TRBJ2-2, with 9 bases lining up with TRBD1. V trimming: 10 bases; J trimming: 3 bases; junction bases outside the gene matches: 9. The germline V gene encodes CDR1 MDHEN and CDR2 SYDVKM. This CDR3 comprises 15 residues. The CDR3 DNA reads TGTGCCATCCCGTCCGGGACAGGGTACACCGGGGAGCTGTTTTTT. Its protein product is CAIPSGTGYTGELFF.

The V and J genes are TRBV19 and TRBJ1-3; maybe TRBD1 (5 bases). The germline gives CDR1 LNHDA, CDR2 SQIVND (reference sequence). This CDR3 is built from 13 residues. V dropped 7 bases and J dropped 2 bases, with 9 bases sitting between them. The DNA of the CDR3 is TGTGCCAGTATCGGGGCAGCTGGAAACACCATATATTTT. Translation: CASIGAAGNTIYF.

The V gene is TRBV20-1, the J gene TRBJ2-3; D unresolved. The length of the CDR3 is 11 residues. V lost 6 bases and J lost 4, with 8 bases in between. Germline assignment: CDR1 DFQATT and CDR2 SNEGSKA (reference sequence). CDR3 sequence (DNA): TGCAGTGCCCGGTGGGCAGATACGCAGTATTTT. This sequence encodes CSARWADTQYF.

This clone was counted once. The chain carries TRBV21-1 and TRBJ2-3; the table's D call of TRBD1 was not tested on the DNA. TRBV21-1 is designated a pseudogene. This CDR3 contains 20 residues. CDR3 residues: CASSKVAKSPGAPCTDTQYF. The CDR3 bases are TGTGCCAGCAGCAAAGTTGCGAAATCCCCAGGGGCACCTTGCACAGATACGCAGTATTTT.

The CDR3 DNA sequence: TGCGCCAGCAGCCACCTAACGATGCAGCCCCAGCATTTT. Translating it yields CASSHLTMQPQHF. The V and J genes are TRBV4-1 and TRBJ1-5; D gene unclear. In germline, CDR1 is MGHRA, CDR2 YSYEKL. This CDR3 has 13 residues. V gave up 3 bases and J gave up 7 bases, with 10 bases separating them.

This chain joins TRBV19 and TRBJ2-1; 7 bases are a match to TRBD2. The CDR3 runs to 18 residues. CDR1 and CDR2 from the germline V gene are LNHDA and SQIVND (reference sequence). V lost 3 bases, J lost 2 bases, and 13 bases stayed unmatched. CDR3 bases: TGTGCCAGTAGTATGAAAGCCCTGACTAGCAGCGCCTACAATGAGCAGTTCTTC. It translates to CASSMKALTSSAYNEQFF.

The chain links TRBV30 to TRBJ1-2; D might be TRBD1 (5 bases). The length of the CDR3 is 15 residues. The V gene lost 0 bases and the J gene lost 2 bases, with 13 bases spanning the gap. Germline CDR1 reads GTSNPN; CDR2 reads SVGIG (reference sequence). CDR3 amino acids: CAWSVPGRGNYGYTF. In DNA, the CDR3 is TGTGCCTGGAGTGTACCGGGACGGGGAAACTATGGCTACACCTTC.

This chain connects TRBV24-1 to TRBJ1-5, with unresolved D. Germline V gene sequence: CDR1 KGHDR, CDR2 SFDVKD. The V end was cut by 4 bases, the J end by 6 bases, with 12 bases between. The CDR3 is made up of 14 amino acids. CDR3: CATSEAGPPQPQHF. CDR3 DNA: TGTGCCACCAGTGAAGCCGGGCCCCCTCAGCCCCAGCATTTT.

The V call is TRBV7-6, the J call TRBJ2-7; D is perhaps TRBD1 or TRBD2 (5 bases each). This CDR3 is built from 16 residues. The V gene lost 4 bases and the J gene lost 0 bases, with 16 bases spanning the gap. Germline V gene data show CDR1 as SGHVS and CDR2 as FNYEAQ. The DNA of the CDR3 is TGTGCCAGCAGCTCCCAGACTTGGGGGAACTCCTACGAGCAGTACTTC. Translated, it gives CASSSQTWGNSYEQYF.

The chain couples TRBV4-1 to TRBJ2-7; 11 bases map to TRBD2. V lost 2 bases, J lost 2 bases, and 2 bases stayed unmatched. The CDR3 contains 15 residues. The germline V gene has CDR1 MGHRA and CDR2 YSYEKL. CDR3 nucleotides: TGCGCCAGCAGCCAACATAGCGGGAGGGCCTACGAGCAGTACTTC. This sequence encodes CASSQHSGRAYEQYF.

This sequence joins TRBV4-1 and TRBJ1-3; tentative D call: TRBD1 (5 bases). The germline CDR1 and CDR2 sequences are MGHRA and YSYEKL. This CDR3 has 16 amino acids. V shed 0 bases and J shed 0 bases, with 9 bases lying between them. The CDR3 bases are TGCGCCAGCAGCCAAGAGGGGCCAGTCTCTGGAAACACCATATATTTT. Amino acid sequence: CASSQEGPVSGNTIYF.

CDR3 coding DNA: TGTGCCAGCAGCCGGGGCGGGGGTACGCAGTATTTT. It encodes CASSRGGGTQYF. The genes are TRBV12-3 or TRBV12-4 and TRBJ2-3; 7 bases fit TRBD2. The CDR3 runs 12 residues. Trimming cost V 6 bases and J 8 bases; bases outside gene matches: 5.

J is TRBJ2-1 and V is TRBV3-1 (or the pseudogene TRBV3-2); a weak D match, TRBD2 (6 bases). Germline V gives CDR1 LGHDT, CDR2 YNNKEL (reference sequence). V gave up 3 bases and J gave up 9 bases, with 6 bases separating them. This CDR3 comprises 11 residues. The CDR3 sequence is CASSQRGEQFF. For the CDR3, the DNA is TGTGCCAGCAGCCAGCGGGGTGAGCAGTTCTTC.

The CDR3 protein is CASSHGQGPLGYTF. Written as DNA, the CDR3 is TGTGCCAGCAGTCACGGCCAGGGGCCCCTTGGCTACACCTTC. J is TRBJ1-2 and V is TRBV5-5; possible D gene TRBD1, 6 bases. The CDR3 is 14 residues long. Germline CDR1 and CDR2: SGHKS and YYEKEE (reference sequence). V lost 5 bases and J 7 bases, leaving 18 bases between the germline ends. The variable domain in full, with the rest retrieved from reference TRBV5-5 and TRBJ1-2, is DAGVTQSPTHLIKTRGQQVTLRCSPISGHKSVSWYQQVLGQGPQFIFQYYEKEERGRGNFPDRFSARQFPNYSSELNVNALLLGDSALYLCASSHGQGPLGYTFGSGTRLTVV.

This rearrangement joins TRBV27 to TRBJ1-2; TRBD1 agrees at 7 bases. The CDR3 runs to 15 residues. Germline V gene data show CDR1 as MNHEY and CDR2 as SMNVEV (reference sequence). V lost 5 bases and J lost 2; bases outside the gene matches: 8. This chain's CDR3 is CASSPDRVVNYGYTF. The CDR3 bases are TGTGCCAGCAGTCCAGACAGGGTTGTAAACTATGGCTACACCTTC.

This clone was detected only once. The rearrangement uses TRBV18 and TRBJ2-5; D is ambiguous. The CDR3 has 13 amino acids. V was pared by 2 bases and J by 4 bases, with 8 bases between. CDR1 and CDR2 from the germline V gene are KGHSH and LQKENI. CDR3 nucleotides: TGTGCCAGCTCACCAGAGTTATCAGAGACCCAGTACTTC. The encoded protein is CASSPELSETQYF. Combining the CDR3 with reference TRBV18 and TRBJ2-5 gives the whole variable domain NAGVMQNPRHLVRRRGQEARLRCSPMKGHSHVYWYRQLPEEGLKFMVYLQKENIIDESGMPKERFSAEFPKEGPSILRIQQVVRGDSAAYFCASSPELSETQYFGPGTRLLVL.

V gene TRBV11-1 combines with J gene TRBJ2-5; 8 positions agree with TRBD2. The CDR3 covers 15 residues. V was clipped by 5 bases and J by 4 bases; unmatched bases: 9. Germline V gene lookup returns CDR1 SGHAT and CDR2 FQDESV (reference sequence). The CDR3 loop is CASSLGLGAGETQYF. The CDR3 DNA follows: TGTGCCAGCAGCCTGGGACTAGGGGCGGGAGAGACCCAGTACTTC.

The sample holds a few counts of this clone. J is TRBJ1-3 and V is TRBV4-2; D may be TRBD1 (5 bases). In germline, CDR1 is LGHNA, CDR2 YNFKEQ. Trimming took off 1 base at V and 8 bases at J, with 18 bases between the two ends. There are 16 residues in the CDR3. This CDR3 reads CASSQAGPNLGDTIYF. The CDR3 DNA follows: TGTGCCAGCAGCCAAGCGGGGCCCAACCTTGGGGACACCATATATTTT.

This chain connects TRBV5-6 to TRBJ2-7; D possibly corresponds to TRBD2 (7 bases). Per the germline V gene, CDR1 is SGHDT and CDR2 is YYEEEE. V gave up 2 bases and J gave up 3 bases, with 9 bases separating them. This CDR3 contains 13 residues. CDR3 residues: CASSLGGDYEQYF. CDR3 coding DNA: TGTGCCAGCAGCTTAGGGGGGGACTACGAGCAGTACTTC.

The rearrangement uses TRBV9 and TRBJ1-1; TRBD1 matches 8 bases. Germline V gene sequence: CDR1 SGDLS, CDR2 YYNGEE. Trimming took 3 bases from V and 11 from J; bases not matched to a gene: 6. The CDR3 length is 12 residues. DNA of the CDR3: TGTGCCAGCAGCGGAAGGACAGGGCGGGCTTTCTTT. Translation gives CASSGRTGRAFF. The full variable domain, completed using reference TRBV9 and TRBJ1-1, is DSGVTQTPKHLITATGQRVTLRCSPRSGDLSVYWYQQSLDQGLQFLIQYYNGEERAKGNILERFSAQQFPDLHSELNLSSLELGDSALYFCASSGRTGRAFFGQGTRLTVV.